This is a list of T cell receptor beta chains from one sample in a study of radiotherapy plus CTLA-4 blockade in lung cancer. Data came from immunoSEQ multiplex PCR; TCRdb stores just in-frame clones and leaves some out. The sample holds approximately 52,000 clones, 77% seen once. Sequenced material: peripheral blood, taken from a patient treated with radiotherapy plus ipilimumab. The source is a human donor with non-small cell lung cancer whose response to radiotherapy plus ipilimumab could not be evaluated. Both conserved end residues are part of each CDR3. The D gene is left open where the match is weak. Size tells how often a clone was seen (once, few, many) or the class of an expanded clone, and some rows leave it out.

TRBJ2-7 | TRBV18 | - | - | TGTGCCAGCTCACCACCTACAGGATTCTACGAGCAGTACTTC | CASSPPTGFYEQYF
TRBJ2-7 | TRBV10-2 | - | TRBD1 | TGCGCCAGCAGAAGGGACAGGGAGGTGGGGTACGAGCAGTACTTC | CASRRDREVGYEQYF
TRBJ2-5 | TRBV5-6 | few | TRBD1 | TGTGCCAGCAGCTTGTCTGGGACAGGGGTAAAAGAGACCCAGTACTTC | CASSLSGTGVKETQYF
TRBJ2-3 | TRBV27 | - | TRBD2 | TGTGCCAGCAGTAGTTGGGGGGGAACAGATACGCAGTATTTT | CASSSWGGTDTQYF
TRBJ2-1 | TRBV4-1 | - | TRBD2 | TGCGCCAGCAGCCAAGGACCTCCTAGCGGGAGGCCCTACAATGAGCAGTTCTTC | CASSQGPPSGRPYNEQFF
TRBJ1-6 | TRBV6-5 | - | - | TGTGCCAGCAGTTACTCGAGTATCTCACCCCTCCACTTT | CASSYSSISPLHF
TRBJ2-7 | TRBV6-1 | - | - | TGTGCCAGCAGTGAACGGGATTCCTACGAGCAGTACTTC | CASSERDSYEQYF
TRBJ1-4 | TRBV6-6 | few | - | TGTGCCAGCAGTTACTCAGGGAGATCTAATGAAAAACTGTTTTTT | CASSYSGRSNEKLFF
TRBJ1-1 | TRBV7-2 | once | TRBD1 | TGTGCCAGCAGCCAGCAGACAGGGCTGAACACTGAAGCTTTCTTT | CASSQQTGLNTEAFF
TRBJ2-7 | TRBV6-5 | - | TRBD2 | TGTGCCAGCTCTACTAGCGGGAGTTATTTCGAGCAGTACTTC | CASSTSGSYFEQYF
TRBJ1-1 | TRBV9 | few | - | TGTGCCAGCAGCGGCTCGGGACTGCGGAACACTGAAGCTTTCTTT | CASSGSGLRNTEAFF
TRBJ2-3 | TRBV6-5 | - | TRBD1 | TGTGCCAGCAGTTACCCCCCCGGACAGGTATATTTT | CASSYPPGQVYF
TRBJ2-7 | TRBV7-6 | - | - | TGTGCCAGCAGCTTAGGCGGCGGCAGCTTCTACGAGCAGTACTTC | CASSLGGGSFYEQYF
TRBJ2-2 | TRBV4-1 | - | - | TGCGCCAGCAGCCAAGACGGGTCTAGTCGGACCGGGGAGCTGTTTTTT | CASSQDGSSRTGELFF
TRBJ1-6 | TRBV4-3 | - | TRBD1 | TGCGCCAGCAGCCAAGAGGTGACAGGGGATTCACCCCTCCACTTT | CASSQEVTGDSPLHF
TRBJ2-2 | TRBV7-3 | - | - | TGTGCCAGCAGCTTCTGGGGCAGGGGGGAAACCGGGGAGCTGTTTTTT | CASSFWGRGETGELFF
TRBJ2-7 | TRBV28 | - | TRBD1 | TGTGCCAGCACCAAAGACAGGGGCTTCTACGAGCAGTACTTC | CASTKDRGFYEQYF
TRBJ2-2 | TRBV7-2 | few | - | TGTGCCAGCAGCTTTCGGGGTCCACCCGGGGAGCTGTTTTTT | CASSFRGPPGELFF
TRBJ1-4 | TRBV4-2 | few | TRBD1 | TGTGCCAGCAGCCAAGCGGGGACAGCGCCCGAAAAACTGTTTTTT | CASSQAGTAPEKLFF
TRBJ2-2 | TRBV7-3 | - | TRBD1 | TGTGCCAGCAGCTCCGATGGGACAGGGGGCAACACCGGGGAGCTGTTTTTT | CASSSDGTGGNTGELFF
TRBJ2-7 | TRBV2 | - | TRBD1 | TGTGCCACTAAGGACAGGGGGGGCGAGCAGTACTTC | CATKDRGGEQYF
TRBJ2-6 | TRBV7-3 | - | - | TGTGCCAGCAGCCAACCGGGGGAGCCCGGGGCCAACGTCCTGACTTTC | CASSQPGEPGANVLTF
TRBJ1-3 | TRBV6-1 | - | - | TGTGCCAGCAGTGAAGCTCCAACGGGGGGTGGTGGAAACACCATATATTTT | CASSEAPTGGGGNTIYF
TRBJ2-7 | TRBV11-3 | - | TRBD1 | TGTGCCAGCTCCCCCGGGACAGCTTCCTACGAGCAGTACTTC | CASSPGTASYEQYF
TRBJ1-6 | TRBV27 | - | TRBD1 | TGTGCCAGCAGTTTTGAGCCCTCGGGACAGGGGAGGTCACCCCTCCACTTT | CASSFEPSGQGRSPLHF
TRBJ2-7 | TRBV2 | once | - | TGTGCCAGCTCCCCAGCCTACGAGCAGTACTTC | CASSPAYEQYF
TRBJ2-1 | TRBV11-2 | few | - | TGTGCCAGCAGGCCCACGCGCAGGGGGGTACTAAGGACCTACAATGAGCAGTTCTTC | CASRPTRRGVLRTYNEQFF
TRBJ2-7 | TRBV16 | - | TRBD1 | TGTGCCAGCAGCCAAGCCGGGACAGGACCTGTCGAGCAGTACTTC | CASSQAGTGPVEQYF
TRBJ2-5 | TRBV28 | few | - | TGTGCCAGCAGTTTTCTGGAGGGTGAAGAGACCCAGTACTTC | CASSFLEGEETQYF
TRBJ1-2 | TRBV16 | few | - | TGTGCCAGCAGCCACGGTGACAGTTTCCTCTATGGCTACACCTTC | CASSHGDSFLYGYTF
TRBJ2-1 | TRBV29-1 | - | TRBD1 | TGCAGCGTTGAGACAGGGGAGGTCAATGAGCAGTTCTTC | CSVETGEVNEQFF
TRBJ2-2 | TRBV28 | once | TRBD2 | TGTGCCAGCAGCGCTGGGACTAGCGGGACCGGGGAGCTGTTTTTT | CASSAGTSGTGELFF
TRBJ1-2 | TRBV27 | - | TRBD1 | TGTGCCAGCAGCTTCCTACAGGGGTTAGGTGGCTACACCTTC | CASSFLQGLGGYTF
TRBJ1-1 | TRBV27 | - | - | TGTGCCAGCAGTGTCTACAGGGACACTGAAGCTTTCTTT | CASSVYRDTEAFF
TRBJ2-7 | TRBV6-1 | once | TRBD1 | TGTGCCAGCAGTGAATTTGAGACAGGGGCCTACGAGCAGTACTTC | CASSEFETGAYEQYF
TRBJ2-1 | TRBV7-2 | - | TRBD2 | TGTGCCAGCAGCAATCCGGGACTAGCGGGAGGCGCCTACAATGAGCAGTTCTTC | CASSNPGLAGGAYNEQFF
TRBJ1-2 | TRBV5-8 | - | TRBD1 | TGTGCCAGCAGCCCGGGCTCCGGGACAGCATATGGCTACACCTTC | CASSPGSGTAYGYTF
TRBJ1-2 | TRBV11-1 | - | - | TGTGCCAGCAGCCTCAGAATTAACTATGGCTACACCTTC | CASSLRINYGYTF
TRBJ1-1 | TRBV6-5 | - | - | TGTGCCAGCAGCCCCCGGGGGAGAAACCGGGCTGAAGCTTTCTTT | CASSPRGRNRAEAFF
TRBJ1-6 | TRBV2 | - | - | TGTGCCAGCAGTGACCGGGGGTTAGATTCACCCCTCCACTTT | CASSDRGLDSPLHF
TRBJ2-3 | TRBV7-8 | - | TRBD2 | TGTGCCAGCAGCTTAGCCTTTAGCGGGAGAACCCCAGATACGCAGTATTTT | CASSLAFSGRTPDTQYF
TRBJ1-2 | TRBV5-4 | - | TRBD1 | TGTGCCAGCAGCAGGCGGGACAGGGTCTATGGCTACACCTTC | CASSRRDRVYGYTF
TRBJ1-1 | TRBV5-4 | - | - | TGTGCCAGCAGCGCCCTGGGGCAGCGGAACACTGAAGCTTTCTTT | CASSALGQRNTEAFF
TRBJ2-1 | TRBV7-6 | - | TRBD1 | TGTGCCAGCAGGAAAGGACGGCAGGGGGCCGATGAGCAGTTCTTC | CASRKGRQGADEQFF
TRBJ2-1 | TRBV19 | - | TRBD2 | TGTGCCAGTAGCGCGCGGGGGACTCGAGACGTTGAGCAGTTCTTC | CASSARGTRDVEQFF
TRBJ1-2 | TRBV28 | once | - | TGTGCCAGCAGTTCTCCGGGACTCCAGTCCGGTGGCTACACCTTC | CASSSPGLQSGGYTF
TRBJ2-7 | TRBV28 | - | TRBD2 | TGTGCCAGCAGTTTTCGGGACTACAACATCCACGAGCAGTACTTC | CASSFRDYNIHEQYF
TRBJ2-7 | TRBV6-1 | - | TRBD1 | TGTGCCAGCAGTAGACAGGGTTCCTACGAGCAGTACTTC | CASSRQGSYEQYF
TRBJ2-5 | TRBV9 | - | TRBD2 | TGTGCCAGCAGCGTAGAACTAGCGGGAGTTGAGACCCAGTACTTC | CASSVELAGVETQYF
TRBJ2-2 | TRBV28 | - | TRBD2 | TGTGCCAGCAGGGCCGGGACTAGCGGGGCGAAGCTGTTTTTT | CASRAGTSGAKLFF